This T cell receptor (beta chain) was found in a study of blood T cell repertoires in COVID-19. J gave up 2 bases and V 2 bases, and 9 bases lay outside the gene matches. The CDR3 has 20 residues. The germline CDR1 and CDR2 sequences are SGHRS and YFSETQ. TCRdb keeps only in-frame clones here, not all; method: immunoSEQ multiplex PCR. The top ten clones hold 3% of a sample with 350,000 to 400,000 clones, more than 70% of them seen once. Sequenced material: peripheral blood. This sequence was found in a woman between 25 and 40 years old with COVID-19, enrolled during active disease. This chain uses TRBV5-1 with TRBJ2-6, with 14 positions matching TRBD2. In DNA, the CDR3 is TGCGCCAGCAGCTTCCGCCGGACTAGCGGGAGGTCGGCTGGGGCCAACGTCCTGACTTTC. Amino acid sequence: CASSFRRTSGRSAGANVLTF.